Listed below are T cell receptor beta chains from one sample, sequenced in a study of response to subunit inactivated influenza vaccine. TCRdb reprocessed the RT-PCR reads via MiXCR and lists one record per CDR3 protein. This table holds more than 700,000 distinct CDR3 sequences, 20% to 25% found once. The specimen comprised PBMCs from blood, sampled more than 4 days after vaccination. Receptor source: a man aged 50-59 years who received an inactivated influenza vaccine. Each CDR3 is given with its conserved first and last residue. A D gene is named only where the DNA matches it firmly. Size is stated for part of the rows, as once, few or many counts, or as a class when the clone is expanded.

J gene	CDR3 length	clone size	V gene	D gene	CDR3 protein	CDR3 DNA
TRBJ2-2	12	few	TRBV24-1	.	CATSDFDGELFF	TGTGCCACCAGTGATTTTGACGGGGAGCTGTTTTTT
TRBJ2-5	14	.	TRBV20-1	TRBD1	CSASSGQGQETQYF	TGCAGTGCTAGTTCGGGACAGGGGCAAGAGACCCAGTACTTC
TRBJ1-5	15	few	TRBV7-6	.	CASSSEGNRNQPQHF	TGTGCCAGCAGCTCCGAGGGTAATCGCAATCAGCCCCAGCATTTT
TRBJ2-5	13	many	TRBV15	.	CATSRSGQETQYF	TGTGCCACCAGCAGATCGGGGCAGGAGACCCAGTACTTC
TRBJ2-1	15	few	TRBV6-2/TRBV6-3	.	CASSHSFGSYNEQFF	TGTGCCAGCAGCCACTCTTTTGGCTCCTACAATGAGCAGTTCTTC
TRBJ2-3	13	.	TRBV7-2	.	CASSSHFPDTQYF	TGTGCCAGCAGCTCCCATTTTCCAGATACGCAGTATTTT
TRBJ2-7	15	few	TRBV9	TRBD2	CASSVEPRGGTEQYF	TGTGCCAGCAGCGTAGAACCGCGGGGGGGGACCGAGCAGTACTTC
TRBJ1-1	16	few	TRBV28	.	CASSSITYSGSTEAFF	TGTGCCAGCAGTTCCATCACCTATTCCGGGTCCACTGAAGCTTTCTTT
TRBJ2-2	17	few	TRBV27	.	CASSLWGMRGSAGELFF	TGTGCCAGCAGTTTGTGGGGTATGAGGGGAAGTGCCGGGGAGCTGTTTTTT
TRBJ1-2	13	.	TRBV12-3/TRBV12-4	.	CASSSDSNGGYTF	TGTGCCAGCAGTTCGGACTCCAACGGGGGCTACACCTTC
TRBJ2-3	13	many	TRBV7-3	TRBD1	CASSPTGGLTQYF	TGTGCCAGCAGCCCCACAGGGGGCCTTACGCAGTATTTT
TRBJ1-2	14	few	TRBV4-3	.	CASSPITALGGYTF	TGCGCCAGCAGCCCTATAACAGCTCTTGGGGGCTACACCTTC
TRBJ2-1	12	few	TRBV29-1	.	CSVEPGHNEQFF	TGCAGCGTTGAGCCAGGACACAATGAGCAGTTCTTC
TRBJ2-7	14	few	TRBV5-6	.	CASSFGTHSYEQYF	TGTGCCAGCAGCTTCGGGACTCACTCCTACGAGCAGTACTTC
TRBJ2-1	14	few	TRBV5-6	.	CASSLRSWGNEQFF	TGTGCCAGCAGCCTACGTAGCTGGGGGAATGAGCAGTTCTTC
TRBJ2-5	14	.	TRBV7-2	.	CASSPRAIQETQYF	TGTGCCAGCAGCCCACGGGCTATCCAAGAGACCCAGTACTTC
TRBJ1-5	16	.	TRBV20-1	TRBD1	CSARTPGTERHQPQHF	TGCAGTGCTAGAACGCCCGGGACAGAGCGCCATCAGCCCCAGCATTTT
TRBJ2-3	16	few	TRBV7-2	TRBD2	CASSSGLAGGLDTQYF	TGTGCCAGCAGCTCCGGACTAGCGGGGGGCTTAGATACGCAGTATTTT
TRBJ2-7	14	.	TRBV18	.	CASSPPWGSYEQYF	TGTGCCAGCTCACCACCATGGGGTAGCTACGAGCAGTACTTC
TRBJ2-1	14	few	TRBV7-2	.	CACKTGLVGNEQFF	TGTGCCTGCAAGACGGGTTTGGTTGGCAATGAGCAGTTCTTC
TRBJ1-1	14	few	TRBV7-2	TRBD1	CASSSTGVSTEAFF	TGTGCCAGCAGCTCCACAGGGGTAAGCACTGAAGCTTTCTTT
TRBJ2-2	17	.	TRBV7-9	.	CASSLSVIRGNTGELFF	TGTGCCAGCAGCTTAAGTGTGATCAGGGGGAACACCGGGGAGCTGTTTTTT
TRBJ2-2	14	.	TRBV27	.	CASSLDSPTGELFF	TGTGCCAGCAGTTTGGACTCTCCCACCGGGGAGCTGTTTTTT
TRBJ2-1	19	few	TRBV6-2/TRBV6-3	TRBD2	CASSRGLAGGQVKYNEQFF	TGTGCCAGCAGCCGCGGACTAGCGGGAGGACAAGTGAAATACAATGAGCAGTTCTTC
TRBJ1-2	13	.	TRBV12-3/TRBV12-4	.	CASTQGAFGGYTF	TGTGCCAGCACCCAAGGCGCCTTCGGTGGCTACACCTTC
TRBJ2-7	11	.	TRBV29-1	.	CSVADSYEQYF	TGCAGCGTCGCGGATTCCTACGAGCAGTACTTC
TRBJ2-1	22	many	TRBV15	TRBD2	CATSRDVYGLAGAAQSYNEQFF	TGTGCCACCAGCAGAGATGTCTACGGACTAGCGGGAGCCGCGCAATCCTACAATGAGCAGTTCTTC
TRBJ2-1	11	few	TRBV4-3	.	CASSQEGRLFF	TGCGCCAGCAGCCAAGAGGGGAGGTTGTTCTTC
TRBJ2-5	14	.	TRBV7-8	TRBD1	CASRPGTGAETQYF	TGTGCCAGCAGACCCGGGACAGGGGCAGAGACCCAGTACTTC
TRBJ2-1	15	many	TRBV10-3	.	CAISEVVAEYNEQFF	TGTGCCATCAGTGAGGTAGTAGCTGAGTACAATGAGCAGTTCTTC
TRBJ2-2	15	few	TRBV5-1	.	CASSMVGGATGELFF	TGCGCCAGCAGCATGGTCGGTGGCGCTACCGGGGAGCTGTTTTTT
TRBJ2-7	16	.	TRBV6-1	.	CASSEGFSGTTYEQYF	TGTGCCAGCAGTGAAGGGTTCTCAGGGACAACCTACGAGCAGTACTTC
TRBJ2-5	14	many	TRBV12-3/TRBV12-4	TRBD2	CASTIGGGRETQYF	TGTGCCAGCACCATTGGGGGAGGGCGAGAGACCCAGTACTTC
TRBJ2-2	14	few	TRBV5-1	.	CASSTQTSSGELFF	TGCGCCAGCAGCACCCAAACTAGTTCCGGGGAGCTGTTTTTT
TRBJ2-7	12	.	TRBV10-3	.	CATTVPTYEQYF	TGTGCCACGACAGTTCCAACCTACGAGCAGTACTTC
TRBJ2-7	16	.	TRBV7-8	TRBD2	CASSSSGSVEFYEQYF	TGTGCCAGCAGCTCTAGCGGGAGTGTGGAGTTCTACGAGCAGTACTTC